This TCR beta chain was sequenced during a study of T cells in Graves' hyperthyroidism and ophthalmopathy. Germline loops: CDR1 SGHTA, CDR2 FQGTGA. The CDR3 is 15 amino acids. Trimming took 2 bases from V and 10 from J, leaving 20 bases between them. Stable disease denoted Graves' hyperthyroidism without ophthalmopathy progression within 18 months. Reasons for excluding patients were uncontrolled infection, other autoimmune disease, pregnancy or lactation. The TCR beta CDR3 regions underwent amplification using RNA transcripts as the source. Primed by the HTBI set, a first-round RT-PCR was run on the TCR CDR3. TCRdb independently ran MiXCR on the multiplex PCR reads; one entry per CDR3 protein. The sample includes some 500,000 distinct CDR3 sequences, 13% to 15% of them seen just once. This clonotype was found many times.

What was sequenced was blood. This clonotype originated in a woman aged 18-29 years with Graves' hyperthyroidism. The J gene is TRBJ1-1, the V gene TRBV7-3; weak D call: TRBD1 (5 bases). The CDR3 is CASSLQLAGESGAFF. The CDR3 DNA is TGTGCCAGCAGCTTACAGCTCGCGGGGGAGTCTGGAGCTTTCTTT.